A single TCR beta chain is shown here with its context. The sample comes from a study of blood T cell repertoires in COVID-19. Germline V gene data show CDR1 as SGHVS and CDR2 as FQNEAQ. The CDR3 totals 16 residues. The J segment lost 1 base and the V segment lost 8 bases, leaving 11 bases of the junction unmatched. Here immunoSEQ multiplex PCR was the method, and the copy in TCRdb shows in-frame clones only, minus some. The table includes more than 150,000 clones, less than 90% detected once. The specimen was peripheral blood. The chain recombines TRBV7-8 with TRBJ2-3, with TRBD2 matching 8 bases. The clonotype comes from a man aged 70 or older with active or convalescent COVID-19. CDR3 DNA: TGTGCCAGCCTACCCCGAGCGGGGGTGGGCACAGATACGCAGTATTTT. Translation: CASLPRAGVGTDTQYF.